The 28 T cell receptor beta chains reported below all come from one sample, sequenced in a study of PD-L1 blockade in urothelial cancer. The assay was immunoSEQ multiplex PCR, and TCRdb's table has in-frame clones only and misses some. The sample lists more than 60,000 clones, roughly 90% seen once, with approximately 10% in the top ten. The time point was: peripheral blood 6 weeks after treatment start. Sequencing used PBMCs, obtained around atezolizumab (anti-PD-L1) treatment. The receptors originated from a man between 60 and 70 years old with urothelial cancer.

This clone was detected only once. The chain has TRBV7-8 and TRBJ1-4; TRBD1 agrees at 11 bases. The CDR3 sequence is 14 residues long. The V gene end was trimmed by 6 bases and the J gene end by 7 bases; junction bases not matched to a gene: 4. Germline V gene sequence: CDR1 SGHVS, CDR2 FQNEAQ. CDR3 sequence reads: CASSLDRGREKLFF. The CDR3 DNA reads as TGTGCCAGCAGTCTGGACAGGGGGCGTGAAAAACTGTTTTTT.

The CDR3 nucleotides are TGTGCCAGCAGTTTAGAACAGGGGTATGCTGGGGCCAACGTCCTGACTTTC. It codes for CASSLEQGYAGANVLTF. This rearrangement joins TRBV28 to TRBJ2-6; 7 bases agree with TRBD1. J gave up 2 bases and V 2 bases, and 6 bases lay outside the gene matches. The CDR3 has 17 amino acids. The V gene's germline CDR1 is MDHEN and CDR2 SYDVKM.

This chain uses TRBV18 with TRBJ1-4, with TRBD1 matching over 7 bases. Unmatched junction bases numbered 8, after V lost 3 bases and J lost 7 bases. Germline V gene sequence: CDR1 KGHSH, CDR2 LQKENI. The length of the CDR3 is 15 residues. In DNA form, the CDR3 reads TGTGCCAGCTCACCCGGATCAGGGGGGATTGAAAAACTGTTTTTT. Its translation is CASSPGSGGIEKLFF.

The chain couples TRBV11-3 to TRBJ2-7; D is unclear. The CDR3 extends over 13 amino acids. V was trimmed by 3 bases and J by 2 bases, leaving 8 bases between them. Germline V gene lookup returns CDR1 SGHNT and CDR2 YENEEA. The CDR3 DNA is TGTGCCAGCAGCTTCCACAACCCCTACGAGCAGTACTTC. Amino acid sequence: CASSFHNPYEQYF.

The rearrangement links TRBV5-1 to TRBJ2-5; TRBD1 is a possible D gene (5 bases). Germline V gene lookup returns CDR1 SGHRS and CDR2 YFSETQ. V was cut by 5 bases and J by 1 base, with 9 bases left in between. This CDR3 is built from 13 residues. The CDR3 DNA follows: TGCGCCAGCAGGGACAATGCCCAAGAGACCCAGTACTTC. Protein product: CASRDNAQETQYF.

This chain uses TRBV11-3 with TRBJ2-3, with unresolved D. The germline V gene has CDR1 SGHNT and CDR2 YENEEA. The CDR3 sequence is 15 residues long. V was clipped by 6 bases and J by 1 base, with 14 bases between them. CDR3 region: CASRADVGRTDTQYF. The DNA for the CDR3 is TGTGCCAGCAGGGCAGACGTTGGGCGCACAGATACGCAGTATTTT.

About this clone itself: Other DNA sequences in the sample encode the same CDR3. This chain links TRBV30 with TRBJ2-7; D is uncertain. From germline, CDR1 is GTSNPN and CDR2 SVGIG (reference sequence). The CDR3 covers 12 residues. V lost 4 bases, J lost 0 bases, and 7 bases lay in between. CDR3 sequence (DNA): TGTGCCTGGACCGGCGGCTCCTACGAGCAGTACTTC. Its protein is CAWTGGSYEQYF.

V and J are TRBV4-1 and TRBJ1-5; D ambiguous. The CDR3 totals 13 residues. The V and J ends lost 0 bases and 4 bases respectively, with 4 bases between them. Germline values: CDR1 MGHRA, CDR2 YSYEKL. CDR3 protein: CASSQDVNQPQHF. In nucleotides, the CDR3 is TGCGCCAGCAGCCAAGATGTAAATCAGCCCCAGCATTTT.

The genes are TRBV13 and TRBJ2-1, with TRBD2 identical over 12 bases. J gave up 9 bases and V 0 bases, and 3 bases lay outside the gene matches. The CDR3 length is 15 residues. From germline, CDR1 is PRHDT and CDR2 FYEKMQ (reference sequence). The CDR3: CASSLGLAGGSEQFF. The DNA for the CDR3 is TGTGCCAGCAGCTTAGGACTAGCGGGAGGAAGTGAGCAGTTCTTC.

This sequence joins TRBV5-4 and TRBJ1-1, with no clear D. Trimming took 4 bases from V and 1 from J, leaving 17 bases between them. CDR1 and CDR2 (germline): SGHNT, YYREEE (reference sequence). The CDR3 runs 16 residues. CDR3 in amino acids: CASSPGLVGSNTEAFF. The CDR3 nucleotides read TGTGCCAGCAGCCCCGGACTGGTGGGCTCGAACACTGAAGCTTTCTTT.

The rearrangement joins TRBV19 to TRBJ2-5; possible D gene TRBD2, 5 bases. The V end was cut by 8 bases, the J end by 5 bases, with 9 bases between. Looked up from germline, CDR1 is LNHDA and CDR2 is SQIVND (reference sequence). This CDR3 spans 11 amino acids. The CDR3 protein is CASQRGETQYF. The CDR3 DNA sequence: TGTGCCAGTCAGAGAGGGGAGACCCAGTACTTC.

Written as DNA, the CDR3 is TGTGCCAGTAGTATAAGTCGAAGCGGGTCCCGCTACGAGCAGTACTTC. This encodes CASSISRSGSRYEQYF. This chain uses TRBV19 with TRBJ2-7, with D perhaps matching TRBD2 (6 bases). Germline loops: CDR1 LNHDA, CDR2 SQIVND (reference sequence). The CDR3 spans 16 residues. Trimming took 2 bases from V and 3 from J, leaving 17 bases between them.

V is TRBV7-9 and J is TRBJ2-2; 7 bases are shared with TRBD2. The CDR3 spans 15 residues. Germline CDR1 reads SEHNR; CDR2 reads FQNEAQ (reference sequence). The V and J ends lost 5 bases and 4 bases, in that order; junction bases with no gene match: 7. The CDR3 spells CASSTLRTSTGELFF. CDR3 nucleotides: TGTGCCAGCAGCACGCTCAGGACTAGCACCGGGGAGCTGTTTTTT.

The J gene is TRBJ1-2, the V gene TRBV6-6; unclear D gene. This CDR3 is built from 13 residues. The germline V gene encodes CDR1 MNHNY and CDR2 SVGAGI (reference sequence). Between the trimmed V and J ends, which lost 0 bases and 6 bases, there was a span of 8 bases. The CDR3 loop is CASSYSTGNGYTF. The DNA for the CDR3 is TGTGCCAGCAGTTACTCTACGGGGAATGGCTACACCTTC.

In nucleotides, the CDR3 is TGCGCCAGCAGCCCAAACATCGGAGGTGTGGGTACCTACGAGCAGTACTTC. Translating it yields CASSPNIGGVGTYEQYF. The rearrangement joins TRBV5-1 to TRBJ2-7; TRBD2 might be the D (5 bases). Trimming took off 4 bases at V and 2 bases at J, with 22 bases between the two ends. Germline CDR1 is SGHRS and CDR2 is YFSETQ. This CDR3 comprises 17 residues.

The rearrangement joins TRBV6-4 to TRBJ2-6, with D perhaps matching TRBD1 (6 bases). The CDR3 sequence is 16 residues long. V lost 3 bases, J lost 0 bases, and 9 bases lay in between. Germline values: CDR1 MRHNA, CDR2 SNTAGT. The CDR3, as DNA: TGTGCCAGCAGTGAGACAGGTGGCTCTGGGGCCAACGTCCTGACTTTC. It yields the protein CASSETGGSGANVLTF.

The V gene is TRBV13, the J gene TRBJ2-7, with 7 bases that match TRBD1. The CDR3 has 15 residues. CDR1 PRHDT and CDR2 FYEKMQ come from the germline V gene (reference sequence). J gave up 6 bases and V 0 bases, and 8 bases lay outside the gene matches. The CDR3 sequence is CASSLGLDRAGEQYF. CDR3 nucleotide sequence: TGTGCCAGCAGCTTAGGCCTAGACAGGGCCGGCGAGCAGTACTTC.

This clone was seen only a few times. The V gene is TRBV6-1, the J gene TRBJ2-2; 10 bases are shared with TRBD1. Germline CDR1 MNHNS, CDR2 SASEGT. V lost 1 base, J lost 4 bases, and 3 bases stayed unmatched. The CDR3 contains 16 residues. The CDR3 coding sequence is TGTGCCAGCAGTGAAGGAGGACAGGGGGTCACCGGGGAGCTGTTTTTT. Residues: CASSEGGQGVTGELFF.

The rearrangement joins TRBV9 to TRBJ1-2, with D possibly being TRBD1 (6 bases). Between the trimmed V and J ends, which lost 3 bases and 4 bases, there was a span of 16 bases. Germline V gives CDR1 SGDLS, CDR2 YYNGEE. The CDR3 spans 15 residues. CDR3: CASSEGGSGIYGYTF. The CDR3 DNA sequence: TGTGCCAGCAGCGAGGGGGGGAGTGGCATCTATGGCTACACCTTC.

The rearrangement links TRBV7-3 to TRBJ2-5; 8 bases fit TRBD1. The trim removed 2 bases at V and 3 bases at J, leaving 5 bases unmatched. CDR3 length equals 15 residues. Germline lookup yields CDR1 SGHTA and CDR2 FQGTGA. Here the CDR3 reads CASSLGPGGEETQYF. The CDR3 DNA reads TGTGCCAGCAGCTTAGGGCCAGGGGGCGAAGAGACCCAGTACTTC.

V and J are TRBV29-1 and TRBJ2-3, with TRBD1 matching 10 bases. V was clipped by 8 bases and J by 3 bases; unmatched bases: 5. Germline V gene sequence: CDR1 SQVTM, CDR2 ANQGSEA. This CDR3 has 13 amino acids. The CDR3 region has the DNA TGCAGCCTCCGGACAGGGGGAACAGATACGCAGTATTTT. Protein sequence: CSLRTGGTDTQYF.

The chain couples TRBV13 to TRBJ2-7, with TRBD1 as a possible D gene (6 bases). Trimming took off 5 bases at V and 1 base at J, with 15 bases between the two ends. CDR3 length equals 15 residues. CDR1 is PRHDT and CDR2 is FYEKMQ in the germline V gene (reference sequence). CDR3 DNA sequence: TGTGCCAGCAGCCTGGGGACATTCCGGTCCTACGAGCAGTACTTC. Its translation: CASSLGTFRSYEQYF.

Concerning this clone: A read error may produce the germline difference seen at one junction end. Written as DNA, the CDR3 is TGTGCTAGCAGCCGGGACAGGGAGACAGATACGCAGTATTTT. Translated: CASSRDRETDTQYF. The chain links TRBV7-7 to TRBJ2-3; 9 bases line up with TRBD1. CDR1 and CDR2 from the germline V gene are SSHAT and FNYEAQ (reference sequence). The CDR3 consists of 14 residues.

The rearrangement links TRBV29-1 to TRBJ1-1, with D unresolved. The germline V gene encodes CDR1 SQVTM and CDR2 ANQGSEA. V shed 4 bases and J shed 2 bases, with 14 bases lying between them. CDR3 size: 14 residues. For the CDR3, the DNA is TGCAGCGTTGCCCGGACGGCGGGCAACACTGAAGCTTTCTTT. Protein: CSVARTAGNTEAFF. The whole variable domain, remainder taken from reference TRBV29-1 and TRBJ1-1, is SAVISQKPSRDICQRGTSLTIQCQVDSQVTMMFWYRQQPGQSLTLIATANQGSEATYESGFVIDKFPISRPNLTFSTLTVSNMSPEDSSIYLCSVARTAGNTEAFFGQGTRLTVV.

In this sample, this clone turned up once. This chain joins TRBV30 and TRBJ1-5; D perhaps matches TRBD1 (6 bases). V was shortened by 5 bases and J by 2 bases, with 13 bases between the two germline ends. Germline V gives CDR1 GTSNPN, CDR2 SVGIG (reference sequence). CDR3 length: 14 amino acids. The CDR3 loop reads CAWEQGHGNQPQHF. In nucleotides, the CDR3 is TGTGCCTGGGAACAGGGTCATGGCAATCAGCCCCAGCATTTT.

The chain employs TRBV2 and TRBJ1-1; D is unclear. CDR3 length: 11 residues. Per germline, CDR1 SNHLY and CDR2 FYNNEI. Trimming took off 7 bases at V and 9 bases at J, with 12 bases between the two ends. The CDR3 sequence: CASILRVKAFF. DNA for the CDR3: TGTGCCAGCATCCTTCGAGTTAAAGCTTTCTTT.

The chain has TRBV27 and TRBJ1-1; 10 bases fit TRBD1. CDR3 length equals 15 residues. Germline assignment: CDR1 MNHEY and CDR2 SMNVEV (reference sequence). V lost 5 bases to trimming and J lost 4 bases; unmatched junction nucleotides: 7. In nucleotides, the CDR3 is TGTGCCAGCAGTAACCGACAGGGGGCTGGCACTGAAGCTTTCTTT. Translation: CASSNRQGAGTEAFF.

This chain joins TRBV18 and TRBJ2-1, with D unclear. Germline assignment: CDR1 KGHSH and CDR2 LQKENI. CDR3 size: 14 residues. Trimming left V 6 bases short and J 4 bases short, with 13 bases between. CDR3 amino acids: CASSRGEEYNEQFF. The CDR3 nucleotides read TGTGCCAGCTCCCGCGGAGAAGAATACAATGAGCAGTTCTTC. Filled out from reference TRBV18 and TRBJ2-1, the complete variable domain reads NAGVMQNPRHLVRRRGQEARLRCSPMKGHSHVYWYRQLPEEGLKFMVYLQKENIIDESGMPKERFSAEFPKEGPSILRIQQVVRGDSAAYFCASSRGEEYNEQFFGPGTRLTVL.